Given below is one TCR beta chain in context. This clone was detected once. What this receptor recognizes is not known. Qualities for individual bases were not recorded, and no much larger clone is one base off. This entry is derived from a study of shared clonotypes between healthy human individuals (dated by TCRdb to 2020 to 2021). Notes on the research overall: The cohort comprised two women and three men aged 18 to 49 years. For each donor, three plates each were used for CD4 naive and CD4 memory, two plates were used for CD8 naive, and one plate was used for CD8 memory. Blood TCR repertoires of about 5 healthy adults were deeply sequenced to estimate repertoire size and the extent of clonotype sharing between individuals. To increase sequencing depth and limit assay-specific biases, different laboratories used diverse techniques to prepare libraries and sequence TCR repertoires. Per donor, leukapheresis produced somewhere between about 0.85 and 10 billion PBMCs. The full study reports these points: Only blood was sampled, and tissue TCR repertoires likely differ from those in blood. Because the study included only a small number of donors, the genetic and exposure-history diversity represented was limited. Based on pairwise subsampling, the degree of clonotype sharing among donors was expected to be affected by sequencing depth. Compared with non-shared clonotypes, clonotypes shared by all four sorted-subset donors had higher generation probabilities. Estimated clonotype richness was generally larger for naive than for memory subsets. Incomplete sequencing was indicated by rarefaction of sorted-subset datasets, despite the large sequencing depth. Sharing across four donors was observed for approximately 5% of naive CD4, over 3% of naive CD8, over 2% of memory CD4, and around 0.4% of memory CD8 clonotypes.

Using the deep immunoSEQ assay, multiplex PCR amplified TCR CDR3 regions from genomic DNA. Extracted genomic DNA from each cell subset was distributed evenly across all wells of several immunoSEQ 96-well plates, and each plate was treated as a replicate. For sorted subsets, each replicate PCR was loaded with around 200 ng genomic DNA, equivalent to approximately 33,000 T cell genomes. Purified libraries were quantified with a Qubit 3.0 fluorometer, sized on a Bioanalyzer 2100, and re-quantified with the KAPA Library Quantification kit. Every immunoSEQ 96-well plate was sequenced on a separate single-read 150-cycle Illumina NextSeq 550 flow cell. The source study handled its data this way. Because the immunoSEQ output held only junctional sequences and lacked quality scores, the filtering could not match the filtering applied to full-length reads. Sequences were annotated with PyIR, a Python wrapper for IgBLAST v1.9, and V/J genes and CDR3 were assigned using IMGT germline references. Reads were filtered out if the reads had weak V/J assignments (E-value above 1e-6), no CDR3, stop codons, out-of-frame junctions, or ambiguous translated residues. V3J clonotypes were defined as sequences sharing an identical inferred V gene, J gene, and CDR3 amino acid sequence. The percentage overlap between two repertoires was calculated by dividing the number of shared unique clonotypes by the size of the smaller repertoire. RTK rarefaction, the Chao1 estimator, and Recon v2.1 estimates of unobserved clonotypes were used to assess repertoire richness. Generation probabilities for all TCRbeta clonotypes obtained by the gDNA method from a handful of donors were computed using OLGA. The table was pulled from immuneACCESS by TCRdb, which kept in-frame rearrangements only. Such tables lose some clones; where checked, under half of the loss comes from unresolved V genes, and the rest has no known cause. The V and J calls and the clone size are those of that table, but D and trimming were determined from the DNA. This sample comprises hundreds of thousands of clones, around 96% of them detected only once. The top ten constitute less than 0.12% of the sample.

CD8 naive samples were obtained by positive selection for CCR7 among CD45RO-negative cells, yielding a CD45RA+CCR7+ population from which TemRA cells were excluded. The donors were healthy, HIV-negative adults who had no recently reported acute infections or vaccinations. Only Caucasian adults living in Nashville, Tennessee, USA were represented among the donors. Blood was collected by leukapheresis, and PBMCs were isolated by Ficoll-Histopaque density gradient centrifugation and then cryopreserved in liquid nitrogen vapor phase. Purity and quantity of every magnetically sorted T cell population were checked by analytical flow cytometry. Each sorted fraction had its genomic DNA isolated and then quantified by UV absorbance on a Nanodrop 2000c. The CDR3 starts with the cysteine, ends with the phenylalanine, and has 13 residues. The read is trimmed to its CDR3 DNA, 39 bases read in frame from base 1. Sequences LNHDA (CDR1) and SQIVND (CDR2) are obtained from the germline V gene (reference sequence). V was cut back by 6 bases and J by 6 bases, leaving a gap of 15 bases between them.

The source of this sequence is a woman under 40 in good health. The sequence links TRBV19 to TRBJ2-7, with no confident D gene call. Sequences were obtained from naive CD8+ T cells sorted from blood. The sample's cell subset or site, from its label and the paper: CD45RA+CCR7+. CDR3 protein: CASRDGFRVEQYF. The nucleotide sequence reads TGTGCCAGTAGGGACGGCTTTCGGGTCGAGCAGTACTTC.